Presented here are 25 T cell receptor beta chains from one specimen sequenced in a study of shared clonotypes between healthy human individuals (TCRdb year 2020). CD8 naive samples were CD45RO-negative cells positively selected for CCR7, giving a CD45RA+CCR7+ population that excluded TemRA cells. The library was generated by the immunoSEQ multiplex PCR assay. The table comes from immuneACCESS by way of TCRdb, which keeps in-frame sequences with V and J called. Part of the clones is missing from these tables; in studies checked, under half for an unresolved V gene and the rest for unknown reasons. The sample table shows some 2,000,000 clones, and about 95% are seen once. The biggest ten clones account for about 1.1% of the sample. The sample consisted of naive CD8+ T cells sorted from blood. Interpreted using the paper, the cell subset or site label stands for: CD45RA+CCR7+. These receptors originate from a man aged 18 to 29 in good health.

This clone was observed a handful of times. The same CDR3 arises from other DNA sequences in this sample as well. The gene calls are TRBV7-9 and TRBJ1-1; TRBD1 aligns across 7 bases. The CDR3 sequence is 13 residues long. CDR1 is SEHNR, CDR2 FQNEAQ, per germline (reference sequence). V was pared by 5 bases and J by 4 bases, with 4 bases of the junction left unmatched. The CDR3 loop is CASSPTGSTEAFF. The CDR3 DNA sequence: TGTGCCAGCAGCCCGACAGGGAGCACTGAAGCTTTCTTT.

The rearrangement joins TRBV28 to TRBJ1-4, with a possible D match to TRBD1 (5 bases). Germline lookup yields CDR1 MDHEN and CDR2 SYDVKM. The CDR3 consists of 16 residues. Trimming cost V 7 bases and J 5 bases, with 20 bases left between them. For the CDR3, the DNA is TGTGCCAGCAAGACGGGTTGGGGGGGAAGAAATGAAAAACTGTTTTTT. Translating gives CASKTGWGGRNEKLFF.

This clone was counted a few times. The gene calls are TRBV5-4 and TRBJ1-2, with a tentative D call TRBD1 (5 bases). Per the germline V gene, CDR1 is SGHNT and CDR2 is YYREEE (reference sequence). The V and J ends lost 4 bases and 4 bases respectively, with 11 bases between them. CDR3 size: 13 residues. The CDR3 bases are TGTGCCAGCAGCCAGCAGGGCAGCTATGGCTACACCTTC. It codes for CASSQQGSYGYTF.

This clone showed up just once. This chain links TRBV4-2 with TRBJ1-3; D might be TRBD1 (5 bases). The CDR3 is 20 residues long. The V and J ends lost 0 bases and 0 bases respectively, with 21 bases between them. Germline CDR1 reads LGHNA; CDR2 reads YNFKEQ. In DNA form, the CDR3 reads TGTGCCAGCAGCCAAGATAGGGACTATGAACTCATTAGCTCTGGAAACACCATATATTTT. Its protein product is CASSQDRDYELISSGNTIYF.

This chain connects TRBV27 to TRBJ1-6, with a weak D call TRBD1 (5 bases). CDR3 length equals 14 residues. The germline V gene has CDR1 MNHEY and CDR2 SMNVEV (reference sequence). The V gene lost 0 bases and the J gene lost 5 bases, with 5 bases spanning the gap. CDR3 bases: TGTGCCAGCAGTTTATCAGGGGATAATTCACCCCTCCACTTT. It codes for CASSLSGDNSPLHF.

This CDR3 is CASSPPDRYQETQYF. The CDR3, as DNA: TGTGCCAGCAGTCCCCCGGACAGGTACCAAGAGACCCAGTACTTC. The V call is TRBV2, the J call TRBJ2-5; 7 nucleotides agree with TRBD1. The ends lost 5 bases at V and 0 bases at J; junction bases unmatched: 6. This CDR3 comprises 15 residues. CDR1 is SNHLY, CDR2 FYNNEI, per germline.

This rearrangement joins TRBV27 to TRBJ2-1; TRBD2 matches 10 bases. The CDR3 length is 20 residues. Germline CDR1 MNHEY, CDR2 SMNVEV (reference sequence). Trimming took 5 bases from V and 0 from J; bases not matched to a gene: 16. CDR3 amino acids: CASSVFTSGMRGSSYNEQFF. For the CDR3, the DNA is TGTGCCAGCAGTGTGTTTACTAGCGGGATGAGGGGAAGCTCCTACAATGAGCAGTTCTTC.

The chain has TRBV4-3 and TRBJ2-3; 12 bases match TRBD2. V trimming: 0 bases; J trimming: 0 bases; junction bases outside the gene matches: 10. The CDR3 consists of 20 residues. Germline CDR1 LGHNA, CDR2 YSLEER. The CDR3 reads CASSQDAMTSGSVSTDTQYF. The CDR3 DNA sequence: TGCGCCAGCAGCCAAGATGCGATGACTAGCGGGAGTGTAAGCACAGATACGCAGTATTTT.

The DNA of the CDR3 is TGTGCCAGTAGGTCTGACAGAAGCGGTGGCGAGCAGTACTTC. It encodes CASRSDRSGGEQYF. The chain couples TRBV19 to TRBJ2-7; D tentatively reads TRBD1 or TRBD2 (5 bases each). In germline, CDR1 is LNHDA, CDR2 SQIVND (reference sequence). The CDR3 is 14 residues long. Trimming pared 6 bases from V and 6 bases from J, leaving 18 bases between. The variable domain in full, with the rest retrieved from reference TRBV19 and TRBJ2-7, is DGGITQSPKYLFRKEGQNVTLSCEQNLNHDAMYWYRQDPGQGLRLIYYSQIVNDFQKGDIAEGYSVSREKKESFPLTVTSAQKNPTAFYLCASRSDRSGGEQYFGPGTRLTVT.

V is TRBV18 and J is TRBJ1-1; the D is unclear. Germline CDR1 and CDR2: KGHSH and LQKENI. V shed 5 bases and J shed 2 bases, with 6 bases lying between them. The CDR3 is 12 amino acids. The CDR3, as DNA: TGTGCCAGCTCAGCAGTTAACACTGAAGCTTTCTTT. Amino acids: CASSAVNTEAFF.

The V gene is TRBV27, the J gene TRBJ1-6, with TRBD1 matching over 9 bases. The germline V gene has CDR1 MNHEY and CDR2 SMNVEV (reference sequence). The CDR3 has 15 amino acids. The V and J ends lost 7 bases and 9 bases, in that order; junction bases with no gene match: 10. The CDR3 reads CASNKQGAGSSPLHF. The CDR3 DNA follows: TGTGCCAGCAATAAACAGGGGGCGGGAAGTTCACCCCTCCACTTT.

The rearrangement joins TRBV10-2 to TRBJ2-7, with 7 bases identical to TRBD2. The junction had 2 bases not matched to a gene; V was cut back by 11 bases and J by 1 base. The CDR3 runs 11 residues. CDR1 and CDR2 (germline): WSHSY, SAAADI. CDR3 bases: TGCGCCGGGGGGGATTCCTACGAGCAGTACTTC. Protein product: CAGGDSYEQYF.

The chain employs TRBV27 and TRBJ1-1, with a tentative D call TRBD1 (6 bases). CDR1 MNHEY and CDR2 SMNVEV come from the germline V gene (reference sequence). CDR3 length: 17 residues. V lost 5 bases and J 0 bases, leaving 19 bases between the germline ends. The CDR3, as DNA: TGTGCCAGCAGTCTACAGGGCGTCTCGGGTTTGAACACTGAAGCTTTCTTT. Translating it yields CASSLQGVSGLNTEAFF.

This chain links TRBV6-6 with TRBJ2-2; 8 bases align to TRBD1. The germline V gene encodes CDR1 MNHNY and CDR2 SVGAGI (reference sequence). The V gene end was trimmed by 6 bases and the J gene end by 6 bases; junction bases not matched to a gene: 3. This CDR3 is 13 amino acids long. DNA of the CDR3: TGTGCCAGCAGCCCACAGGGGGCCGGGGAGCTGTTTTTT. Its protein product is CASSPQGAGELFF.

This chain joins TRBV29-1 and TRBJ1-2; 12 bases are shared with TRBD1. V lost 3 bases, J lost 3 bases, and 5 bases stayed unmatched. In germline, CDR1 is SQVTM, CDR2 ANQGSEA. CDR3 size: 15 residues. The chain's CDR3 is CSVDAGQGAYYGYTF. Here the CDR3 DNA reads TGCAGCGTTGACGCGGGACAGGGGGCTTACTATGGCTACACCTTC.

Remarks on this clone: Other nucleotide sequences in the sample specify the same CDR3. This chain joins TRBV4-3 and TRBJ2-2, with a tentative D call TRBD1 (6 bases). The CDR3 is 14 residues long. V lost 3 bases to trimming and J lost 2 bases, with 7 bases between them. From germline, CDR1 is LGHNA and CDR2 YSLEER. CDR3 residues: CASSQGTNTGELFF. In DNA, the CDR3 is TGCGCCAGCAGCCAGGGGACAAACACCGGGGAGCTGTTTTTT.

Regarding this clone: This specimen includes other DNA sequences encoding the same CDR3. V usage is TRBV13 and J usage is TRBJ2-1; TRBD2 matches 8 bases. CDR1 and CDR2 (germline): PRHDT, FYEKMQ (reference sequence). The CDR3 is 15 residues long. V gave up 6 bases and J gave up 0 bases; unmatched junction bases: 4. The CDR3 sequence: CASSWGTSSYNEQFF. CDR3 nucleotides: TGTGCCAGCAGTTGGGGGACTAGCTCCTACAATGAGCAGTTCTTC.

This clone was seen only once. The chain carries TRBV27 and TRBJ2-7, with D perhaps TRBD2 (6 bases). The germline V gene encodes CDR1 MNHEY and CDR2 SMNVEV (reference sequence). The CDR3 contains 16 residues. Trimming left V 7 bases short and J 0 bases short, with 19 bases between. The CDR3 region has the DNA TGTGCCAGCAAGAGGTCGGAGGGAGTGATCTCCTACGAGCAGTACTTC. This translates into CASKRSEGVISYEQYF.

This chain joins TRBV6-5 and TRBJ2-1; 7 bases map to TRBD2. The CDR3 sequence is 15 residues long. Trimming took 3 bases from V and 5 from J; bases not matched to a gene: 7. CDR1 MNHEY and CDR2 SVGAGI come from the germline V gene. The CDR3, as DNA: TGTGCCAGCAGTTATGCAGTGGGAGGGGACAATGAGCAGTTCTTC. As protein: CASSYAVGGDNEQFF.

This clone was recorded a few times. The same CDR3 can be traced to other DNA sequences in this sample. This chain's CDR3 is CASSLGRSYEQYF. The CDR3 DNA reads as TGTGCCAGCAGCTTAGGCCGCTCCTACGAGCAGTACTTC. The rearrangement uses TRBV13 and TRBJ2-7; no firm D call. V gave up 0 bases and J gave up 0 bases, with 3 bases separating them. CDR1 is PRHDT and CDR2 is FYEKMQ in the germline V gene (reference sequence). The CDR3 loop spans 13 amino acids. The full variable domain, rest sourced from reference TRBV13 and TRBJ2-7, is AAGVIQSPRHLIKEKRETATLKCYPIPRHDTVYWYQQGPGQDPQFLISFYEKMQSDKGSIPDRFSAQQFSDYHSELNMSSLELGDSALYFCASSLGRSYEQYFGPGTRLTVT.

CDR3 protein: CASSRPGTGDGYTF. In nucleotides, the CDR3 is TGTGCCAGTAGTCGTCCCGGGACAGGGGATGGCTACACCTTC. The chain combines TRBV19 with TRBJ1-2, with 10 bases identical to TRBD1. Germline V gives CDR1 LNHDA, CDR2 SQIVND (reference sequence). V trimming: 5 bases; J trimming: 6 bases; junction bases outside the gene matches: 6. The length of the CDR3 is 14 residues. Full variable domain (rest looked up from reference TRBV19 and TRBJ1-2): DGGITQSPKYLFRKEGQNVTLSCEQNLNHDAMYWYRQDPGQGLRLIYYSQIVNDFQKGDIAEGYSVSREKKESFPLTVTSAQKNPTAFYLCASSRPGTGDGYTFGSGTRLTVV.

Turning to this clone: The junction does not match germline at one end; this may be a read error. The chain couples TRBV6-1 to TRBJ2-1; possibly TRBD2 for D (6 bases). Per the germline V gene, CDR1 is MNHNS and CDR2 is SASEGT. CDR3 length: 15 residues. CDR3: CASREAGSSYNEQFF. The CDR3 nucleotides read TGTGCCAGCAGGGAAGCGGGTAGCTCCTACAATGAGCAGTTCTTC.

J is TRBJ1-2 and V is TRBV14; a weak D match, TRBD1 (6 bases). The germline CDR1 and CDR2 sequences are SGHDN and FVKESK. Trimming stripped 0 bases from V and 6 bases from J, with 11 bases between. The CDR3 runs to 14 residues. CDR3 residues: CASSQDKNRDGYTF. For the CDR3, the DNA is TGTGCCAGCAGCCAAGATAAGAACAGGGATGGCTACACCTTC.

The chain is built from TRBV10-2 and TRBJ2-6, with 10 positions matching TRBD2. Germline V gene sequence: CDR1 WSHSY, CDR2 SAAADI. V lost 6 bases to trimming and J lost 0 bases; unmatched junction nucleotides: 5. The CDR3 runs 17 residues. For the CDR3, the DNA is TGCGCCAGCAGAGGACTAGCGGTGAGCTCTGGGGCCAACGTCCTGACTTTC. It codes for CASRGLAVSSGANVLTF.

This chain's CDR3 is CASSPRQPGVMDTGELFF. The CDR3 coding sequence is TGCGCCAGCAGCCCGCGCCAGCCGGGCGTAATGGACACCGGGGAGCTGTTTTTT. This chain uses TRBV4-3 with TRBJ2-2; D remains ambiguous. Germline CDR1 LGHNA, CDR2 YSLEER. The CDR3 is 18 residues long. Deletions cut 4 bases from V and 3 bases from J, with 21 bases between.